These 32 T cell receptor beta chains came from one sample sequenced in a study of graft-versus-host responses after intestinal transplantation. The repertoire was sequenced with immunoSEQ multiplex PCR; TCRdb's copy has only in-frame clones and lacks some. The table records nearly 110,000 clones, 87% of them present only once. No antigens are known for them. The sequencing used unstimulated CD4+ T cells sorted from spleen or lymph node cells, collected before transplant. These TCRs come from a human donor who was the organ donor for an intestinal transplant.

The V and J genes are TRBV5-6 and TRBJ2-3; no reliable D call. The germline V gene has CDR1 SGHDT and CDR2 YYEEEE. This CDR3 spans 13 amino acids. Trimming removed 4 bases from V and 4 bases from J, with 10 bases in between. CDR3 loop: CASSNTGADTQYF. The CDR3 DNA is TGTGCCAGCAGCAACACGGGTGCAGATACGCAGTATTTT.

This clone occurred once. This chain links TRBV6-5 with TRBJ2-1; 10 nucleotides line up with TRBD1. This CDR3 has 15 amino acids. J lost 2 bases, V lost 4 bases, and 2 bases had no gene match. The germline CDR1 and CDR2 sequences are MNHEY and SVGAGI. The CDR3 spells CASSSDRGPYNEQFF. CDR3 DNA: TGTGCCAGCAGTTCTGACAGGGGGCCCTACAATGAGCAGTTCTTC.

This sequence joins TRBV9 and TRBJ1-1; TRBD1 matches 7 bases. The CDR3 extends over 14 amino acids. Germline V gene data show CDR1 as SGDLS and CDR2 as YYNGEE. The J segment lost 6 bases and the V segment lost 3 bases, leaving 8 bases of the junction unmatched. The CDR3 sequence is CASSARQGPSEAFF. CDR3 nucleotide sequence: TGTGCCAGCAGCGCCCGACAGGGCCCTTCTGAAGCTTTCTTT.

The rearrangement joins TRBV4-1 to TRBJ1-5; 7 positions agree with TRBD1. V gave up 4 bases and J gave up 7 bases; unmatched junction bases: 7. This CDR3 contains 14 residues. Germline V gives CDR1 MGHRA, CDR2 YSYEKL. The chain's CDR3 is CASSPRGGSQPQHF. The CDR3 DNA reads as TGCGCCAGCAGCCCCAGGGGGGGCAGCCAGCCCCAGCATTTT.

The chain employs TRBV5-4 and TRBJ1-3; D ambiguous. The CDR3 runs to 16 residues. Per the germline V gene, CDR1 is SGHNT and CDR2 is YYREEE (reference sequence). Deletions cut 0 bases from V and 0 bases from J, with 10 bases between. In DNA form, the CDR3 reads TGTGCCAGCAGCTTGGCACCTCCTTCCTCTGGAAACACCATATATTTT. Translated: CASSLAPPSSGNTIYF.

This chain uses TRBV6-5 with TRBJ1-6; D is ambiguous. The CDR3 runs to 13 residues. The V gene lost 8 bases and the J gene lost 7 bases, with 12 bases spanning the gap. The germline gives CDR1 MNHEY, CDR2 SVGAGI. CDR3 amino acids: CASRPRPNSPLHF. DNA of the CDR3: TGTGCCAGCCGGCCTCGGCCAAATTCACCCCTCCACTTT.

This clone was seen a few times. This chain uses TRBV4-1 with TRBJ2-7, with unresolved D. The CDR3 consists of 14 residues. Germline V gene data show CDR1 as MGHRA and CDR2 as YSYEKL. V was shortened by 0 bases and J by 3 bases, with 9 bases between the two germline ends. DNA of the CDR3: TGCGCCAGCAGCCAAGACCAGAGACTCTACGAGCAGTACTTC. This gives the protein CASSQDQRLYEQYF.

The rearrangement uses TRBV7-9 and TRBJ2-2; D is undetermined. Trimming shortened V by 1 base and J by 3 bases, and 9 bases separated the two germline ends. The CDR3 is 15 amino acids. Germline V gives CDR1 SEHNR, CDR2 FQNEAQ (reference sequence). Written as DNA, the CDR3 is TGTGCCAGCAGCTTAGTTCGTCAGCACACCGGGGAGCTGTTTTTT. It specifies CASSLVRQHTGELFF.

This clone appeared a single time. The chain has TRBV6-1 and TRBJ2-7; TRBD1 might be the D (6 bases). Germline V CDR1 and CDR2: MNHNS, SASEGT. CDR3 length: 15 residues. V dropped 8 bases and J dropped 3 bases, with 20 bases sitting between them. Here the CDR3 DNA reads TGTGCCAGCGAACTATTGCTCAGGGGTCTCTACGAGCAGTACTTC. This encodes CASELLLRGLYEQYF.

The J gene is TRBJ2-3, the V gene TRBV11-2; 8 nucleotides align to TRBD2. V lost 5 bases to trimming and J lost 4 bases; unmatched junction nucleotides: 11. CDR1 and CDR2 (germline): SGHAT, FQNNGV. The CDR3 covers 16 residues. This chain's CDR3 is CASSPASGSVSDTQYF. For the CDR3, the DNA is TGTGCCAGCAGCCCAGCTAGCGGGTCCGTATCAGATACGCAGTATTTT. Drawing the rest from reference TRBV11-2 and TRBJ2-3, the complete variable domain is EAGVAQSPRYKIIEKRQSVAFWCNPISGHATLYWYQQILGQGPKLLIQFQNNGVVDDSQLPKDRFSAERLKGVDSTLKIQPAKLEDSAVYLCASSPASGSVSDTQYFGPGTRLTVL.

The genes are TRBV18 and TRBJ2-1; 11 nucleotides agree with TRBD2. This CDR3 contains 15 residues. Germline CDR1 reads KGHSH; CDR2 reads LQKENI. V was pared by 6 bases and J by 4 bases, with 5 bases of the junction left unmatched. The CDR3 bases are TGTGCCAGCTCCCCTTCTAGCGGGGGGTACAATGAGCAGTTCTTC. It codes for CASSPSSGGYNEQFF.

This clone was detected a few times. The CDR3 nucleotides are TGTGCCAGCAGCTTGCGGGGGGTACCGGAGCAGTACTTC. This sequence encodes CASSLRGVPEQYF. The rearrangement joins TRBV5-4 to TRBJ2-7; 7 bases fit TRBD2. This CDR3 is built from 13 residues. J gave up 7 bases and V 1 base, and 5 bases lay outside the gene matches. Germline lookup yields CDR1 SGHNT and CDR2 YYREEE (reference sequence).

The chain joins TRBV7-3 to TRBJ2-3, with 10 bases that match TRBD2. Trimming took 3 bases from V and 2 from J; bases not matched to a gene: 2. The germline CDR1 and CDR2 sequences are SGHTA and FQGTGA. This CDR3 is built from 15 residues. CDR3 nucleotides: TGTGCCAGCAGCTTTACTAGCGGGGTCACAGATACGCAGTATTTT. Residues: CASSFTSGVTDTQYF.

This chain joins TRBV20-1 and TRBJ2-3; TRBD2 agrees at 7 bases. CDR3 size: 11 residues. The germline V gene encodes CDR1 DFQATT and CDR2 SNEGSKA (reference sequence). The V gene end was trimmed by 6 bases and the J gene end by 5 bases; junction bases not matched to a gene: 2. This chain's CDR3 is CSAPSGDTQYF. The CDR3 DNA sequence: TGCAGTGCCCCTAGCGGAGATACGCAGTATTTT.

The chain couples TRBV9 to TRBJ1-2; D unresolved. V shed 1 base and J shed 4 bases, with 11 bases lying between them. Germline V gives CDR1 SGDLS, CDR2 YYNGEE. This CDR3 spans 14 amino acids. DNA of the CDR3: TGTGCCAGCAGCGTATTGGAGTTTACCTATGGCTACACCTTC. This encodes CASSVLEFTYGYTF.

Notes on this clone: A read error is possible here, since a much larger clone lies one base away. The J gene is TRBJ1-2, the V gene TRBV5-6; D is undetermined. V lost 0 bases to trimming and J lost 2 bases, with 11 bases between them. The CDR3 length is 15 residues. CDR1 is SGHDT, CDR2 YYEEEE, per germline. CDR3: CASSLAPARNYGYTF. As DNA, the CDR3 is TGTGCCAGCAGCTTGGCCCCGGCCAGGAACTATGGCTACACCTTC. Complete variable domain (other parts from reference TRBV5-6 and TRBJ1-2): DAGVTQSPTHLIKTRGQQVTLRCSPKSGHDTVSWYQQALGQGPQFIFQYYEEEERQRGNFPDRFSGHQFPNYSSELNVNALLLGDSALYLCASSLAPARNYGYTFGSGTRLTVV.

As DNA, the CDR3 is TGTGCCAGCAGTTCCGTCTGGGGCTATGGCTACACCTTC. Translated, it gives CASSSVWGYGYTF. The chain couples TRBV6-1 to TRBJ1-2; no clear D gene. V lost 5 bases and J lost 4, with 11 bases in between. This CDR3 has 13 residues. CDR1 is MNHNS, CDR2 SASEGT, per germline.

V usage is TRBV7-3 and J usage is TRBJ2-7; no definite D call. The CDR3 totals 15 residues. Germline-derived CDR1 and CDR2 are SGHTA and FQGTGA. V lost 1 base to trimming and J lost 3 bases, with 13 bases between them. As DNA, the CDR3 is TGTGCCAGCAGCTTAATGCCCTCATTAATCTACGAGCAGTACTTC. Translated, it gives CASSLMPSLIYEQYF. The variable domain in full, completed from reference TRBV7-3 and TRBJ2-7, reads GAGVSQTPSNKVTEKGKYVELRCDPISGHTALYWYRQSLGQGPEFLIYFQGTGAADDSGLPNDRFFAVRPEGSVSTLKIQRTERGDSAVYLCASSLMPSLIYEQYFGPGTRLTVT.

The V gene is TRBV6-1, the J gene TRBJ1-5, with no clear D. The CDR3 spans 13 residues. CDR1 is MNHNS, CDR2 SASEGT, per germline. The ends were cut back, 8 bases at V and 4 bases at J, with 12 bases in the middle. CDR3 region: CASYGGRNQPQHF. In nucleotides, the CDR3 is TGTGCCAGCTATGGTGGTCGAAATCAGCCCCAGCATTTT.

The chain couples TRBV11-2 to TRBJ1-2; TRBD1 is a possible D gene (5 bases). The germline gives CDR1 SGHAT, CDR2 FQNNGV. V shed 5 bases and J shed 4 bases, with 17 bases lying between them. This CDR3 is 15 amino acids long. In nucleotides, the CDR3 is TGTGCCAGCAGCCTAGTCGTCGAGGGGACCTATGGCTACACCTTC. Translated, it gives CASSLVVEGTYGYTF.

V and J are TRBV7-2 and TRBJ1-1, with 9 bases matching TRBD1. The length of the CDR3 is 18 residues. Germline values: CDR1 SGHTA, CDR2 FQGNSA. The V gene end was trimmed by 3 bases and the J gene end by 5 bases; junction bases not matched to a gene: 16. CDR3 region: CASSLSFLTGGRRTEAFF. In DNA form, the CDR3 reads TGTGCCAGCAGCTTGAGTTTCTTGACAGGGGGAAGGCGGACTGAAGCTTTCTTT.

The chain employs TRBV29-1 and TRBJ1-1; 10 bases map to TRBD1. The germline gives CDR1 SQVTM, CDR2 ANQGSEA. J gave up 11 bases and V 4 bases, and 13 bases lay outside the gene matches. This CDR3 has 14 residues. The CDR3 coding sequence is TGCAGCGTTGTAGTAGGGACAGGGGTCCTTACGGCTTTCTTT. This codes for CSVVVGTGVLTAFF.

V usage is TRBV11-2 and J usage is TRBJ2-7, with 8 bases aligning to TRBD2. Looked up from germline, CDR1 is SGHAT and CDR2 is FQNNGV. Losses at the gene ends were 5 bases for V and 5 bases for J; bases not matched to a gene: 5. The CDR3 length is 13 residues. In DNA, the CDR3 is TGTGCCAGCAGCGCAGGACTAGCCCACGAGCAGTACTTC. Translation gives CASSAGLAHEQYF.

The V gene is TRBV6-1, the J gene TRBJ1-2; D gene unclear. Trimming cost V 8 bases and J 1 base, with 5 bases left between them. CDR3 size: 11 residues. CDR1 and CDR2 from the germline V gene are MNHNS and SASEGT. The CDR3 coding sequence is TGTGCCAGCGGGCTTAACTATGGCTACACCTTC. Protein: CASGLNYGYTF.

This sequence joins TRBV15 and TRBJ1-2; TRBD1 is a possible D gene (5 bases). CDR1 and CDR2 from the germline V gene are LNHNV and YYDKDF (reference sequence). Trimming removed 3 bases at V and 1 base at J, with 6 bases between. The CDR3 has 13 amino acids. This chain's CDR3 is CATSSGGNYGYTF. The CDR3 DNA is TGTGCCACCAGCAGCGGGGGTAACTATGGCTACACCTTC.

V usage is TRBV6-1 and J usage is TRBJ2-1, with 7 positions matching TRBD2. This CDR3 region has 17 residues. V lost 2 bases, J lost 4 bases, and 11 bases stayed unmatched. Germline V gene lookup returns CDR1 MNHNS and CDR2 SASEGT. In nucleotides, the CDR3 is TGTGCCAGCAGTGAAACGCGGTCTAGCGGAGATTACAATGAGCAGTTCTTC. This sequence encodes CASSETRSSGDYNEQFF.

This rearrangement joins TRBV6-5 to TRBJ1-6; the D is unclear. The germline V gene has CDR1 MNHEY and CDR2 SVGAGI. The V and J ends lost 8 bases and 0 bases respectively, with 8 bases between them. This CDR3 is 14 amino acids long. The CDR3 DNA reads as TGTGCCAGCGGTCAGGTCTCCTATAATTCACCCCTCCACTTT. Encoded protein: CASGQVSYNSPLHF.

V gene TRBV9 combines with J gene TRBJ2-3; no clear D gene. This CDR3 is built from 11 residues. Germline V gives CDR1 SGDLS, CDR2 YYNGEE. Trimming left V 3 bases short and J 4 bases short, with 3 bases between. DNA for the CDR3: TGTGCCAGCAGCGCAGCAGATACGCAGTATTTT. Translating gives CASSAADTQYF.

This clone was seen just once. The chain couples TRBV11-2 to TRBJ1-1; 9 bases agree with TRBD1. Germline CDR1 is SGHAT and CDR2 is FQNNGV. Losses at the gene ends were 1 base for V and 0 bases for J; bases not matched to a gene: 3. This CDR3 spans 16 amino acids. As DNA, the CDR3 is TGTGCCAGCAGCTTAGTGACAGGGGGGATGAACACTGAAGCTTTCTTT. Amino acid sequence: CASSLVTGGMNTEAFF. Variable domain in full (rest from reference TRBV11-2 and TRBJ1-1): EAGVAQSPRYKIIEKRQSVAFWCNPISGHATLYWYQQILGQGPKLLIQFQNNGVVDDSQLPKDRFSAERLKGVDSTLKIQPAKLEDSAVYLCASSLVTGGMNTEAFFGQGTRLTVV.

V is TRBV6-5 and J is TRBJ2-7; weak D call: TRBD1 (6 bases). The CDR3 has 14 residues. Trimming stripped 7 bases from V and 4 bases from J, with 17 bases between. Germline CDR1 and CDR2: MNHEY and SVGAGI. CDR3 in amino acids: CASNTMGALYEQYF. DNA of the CDR3: TGTGCCAGCAACACAATGGGGGCCCTTTACGAGCAGTACTTC.

This clone was counted a single time. The J gene is TRBJ2-1, the V gene TRBV7-9, with TRBD2 identical over 7 bases. The CDR3 consists of 17 residues. The V and J ends lost 5 bases and 4 bases, in that order; junction bases with no gene match: 14. CDR1 and CDR2 (germline): SEHNR, FQNEAQ (reference sequence). CDR3 region: CASSPITSAPFYNEQFF. In nucleotides, the CDR3 is TGTGCCAGCAGCCCTATCACTAGCGCCCCTTTTTACAATGAGCAGTTCTTC.

This rearrangement joins TRBV5-4 to TRBJ1-4, with 8 bases that match TRBD1. Germline CDR1 SGHNT, CDR2 YYREEE (reference sequence). V trimming: 0 bases; J trimming: 8 bases; junction bases outside the gene matches: 6. CDR3 length: 15 residues. Here the CDR3 reads CASSLGSGQVEKLFF. Here the CDR3 DNA reads TGTGCCAGCAGCTTGGGGTCGGGACAGGTCGAAAAACTGTTTTTT.